This section outlines one T cell receptor (beta chain) sequence together with its context. CDR1 is MNHEY, CDR2 SMNVEV, per germline (reference sequence). V was cut by 1 base and J by 2 bases, with 9 bases left in between. This CDR3 contains 15 residues. The data were obtained in a study of T cell changes during pregnancy in multiple sclerosis. Here immunoSEQ multiplex PCR was the method, and the copy in TCRdb shows in-frame clones only, minus some. The sample lists 84,000 or so clones, approximately 94% seen once, with under 0.85% in the top ten. V usage is TRBV27 and J usage is TRBJ2-1, with a tentative D call TRBD2 (6 bases). This specimen was peripheral blood, taken in the third trimester of pregnancy. The TCR originated in a female donor with multiple sclerosis, enrolled in a pregnancy study. CDR3 protein: CASSLYPGAYNEQFF. CDR3 DNA sequence: TGTGCCAGCAGTTTATACCCGGGGGCCTACAATGAGCAGTTCTTC.